This T cell receptor beta chain was documented in a study of CD8 T cells in ankylosing spondylitis. Study-wide findings and caveats: There was reportedly significant enrichment of clones that were disease-linked in matched ankylosing spondylitis synovial fluid. Ankylosing spondylitis blood seemed to carry a telltale TCR beta motif made of about 8 highly homologous variants. Clones linked with disease were CD8+ and fairly uncommon in the peripheral blood.

This clonotype has a count of ten or more. Its target is unknown. Library preparation for TCR beta used quantitative 5'-RACE with molecular barcodes. Each CDR3 protein gets one entry after TCRdb re-called the 5' RACE reads with MiXCR. The sample has about 500,000 distinct CDR3 sequences, 10% to 15% seen once. The V gene lost 3 bases and the J gene lost 6 bases, with 6 bases spanning the gap. The CDR3 has 12 amino acids. Input material: blood, either unsorted or a sorted T cell fraction (not recorded which). This chain connects TRBV12-3 or TRBV12-4 to TRBJ2-1; D unresolved. The clonotype was recovered from a male donor with ankylosing spondylitis. Here the CDR3 DNA reads TGTGCCAGCAGTTTTGGTCCCAATGAGCAGTTCTTC. Its protein is CASSFGPNEQFF.